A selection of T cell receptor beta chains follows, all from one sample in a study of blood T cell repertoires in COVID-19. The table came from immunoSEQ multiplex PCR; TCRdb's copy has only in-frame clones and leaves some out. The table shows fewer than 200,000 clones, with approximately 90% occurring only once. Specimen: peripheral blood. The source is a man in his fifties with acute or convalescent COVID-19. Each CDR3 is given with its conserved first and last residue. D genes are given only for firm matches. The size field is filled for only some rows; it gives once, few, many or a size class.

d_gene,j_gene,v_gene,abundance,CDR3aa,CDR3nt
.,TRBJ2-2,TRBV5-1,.,CASSLQGGTGELFF,TGCGCCAGCAGCTTGCAGGGTGGCACCGGGGAGCTGTTTTTT
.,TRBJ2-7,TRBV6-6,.,CASSTSDSMVQYF,TGTGCCAGCAGTACCTCGGACAGCATGGTGCAGTACTTC
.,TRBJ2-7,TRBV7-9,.,CASSSGTPYEQYF,TGTGCCAGCAGCTCCGGGACTCCCTACGAGCAGTACTTC
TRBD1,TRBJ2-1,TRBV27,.,CASTNSGQGFNEQFF,TGTGCCAGCACTAATTCCGGACAGGGGTTCAATGAGCAGTTCTTC
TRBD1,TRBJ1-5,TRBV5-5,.,CASSLSGGRSQPQHF,TGTGCCAGCAGCTTGTCAGGGGGAAGAAGTCAGCCCCAGCATTTT
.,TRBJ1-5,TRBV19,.,CASSLYRGGTGPNQPQHF,TGTGCCAGTAGCCTTTACCGCGGAGGAACAGGGCCTAATCAGCCCCAGCATTTT
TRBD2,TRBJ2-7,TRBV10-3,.,CAISKKGLAGGRNSEQYF,TGTGCCATCAGTAAAAAGGGACTAGCGGGAGGGAGAAACTCCGAGCAGTACTTC
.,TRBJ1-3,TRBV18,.,CASSPPTAGSGNTIYF,TGTGCCAGCTCACCACCAACAGCTGGCTCTGGAAACACCATATATTTT
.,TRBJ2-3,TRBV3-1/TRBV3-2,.,CASSQDSNERVRTDTQYF,TGTGCCAGCAGCCAAGATTCGAATGAACGGGTCCGCACAGATACGCAGTATTTT
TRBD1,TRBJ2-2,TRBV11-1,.,CASSLARTGVTGELFF,TGTGCCAGCAGCTTAGCCCGGACAGGGGTTACCGGGGAGCTGTTTTTT
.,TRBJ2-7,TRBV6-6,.,CASRQGTEDEQYF,TGTGCCAGCAGGCAGGGGACGGAAGACGAGCAGTACTTC
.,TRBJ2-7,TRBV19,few,CASTPPGAGNEQYF,TGTGCCAGTACTCCTCCGGGAGCAGGGAACGAGCAGTACTTC
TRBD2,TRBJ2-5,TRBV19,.,CASSVTSGYSQETQYF,TGTGCCAGTAGTGTAACTAGCGGGTACTCACAAGAGACCCAGTACTTC
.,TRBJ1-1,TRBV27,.,CASRLSRGLVTEAFF,TGTGCCAGCAGGCTATCGCGGGGGCTCGTCACTGAAGCTTTCTTT
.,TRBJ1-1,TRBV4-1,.,CASSQDRLGGNTEAFF,TGCGCCAGCAGCCAAGATAGGCTAGGTGGGAACACTGAAGCTTTCTTT
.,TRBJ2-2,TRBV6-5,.,CASSYFAADTGELFF,TGTGCCAGCAGTTACTTCGCCGCGGACACCGGGGAGCTGTTTTTT
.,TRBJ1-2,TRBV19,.,CASSIEAAGLYGYTF,TGTGCCAGTAGTATAGAAGCGGCAGGACTCTATGGCTACACCTTC
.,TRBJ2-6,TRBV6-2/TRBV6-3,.,CASSYLEFFEGANVLTF,TGTGCCAGCAGTTACCTAGAATTCTTCGAAGGGGCCAACGTCCTGACTTTC
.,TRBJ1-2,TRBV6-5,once,CASVSNYGYTF,TGTGCCAGCGTCTCTAACTATGGCTACACCTTC
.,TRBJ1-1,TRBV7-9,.,CASSPALRGTTEAFF,TGTGCCAGCAGCCCAGCCTTGCGGGGGACCACTGAAGCTTTCTTT
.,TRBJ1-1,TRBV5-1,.,CASSPQGYGAFF,TGCGCCAGCAGCCCTCAGGGGTACGGAGCTTTCTTT
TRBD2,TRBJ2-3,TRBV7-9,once,CASSALAGGRPDTQYF,TGTGCCAGCAGCGCACTAGCGGGGGGGCGCCCAGATACGCAGTATTTT
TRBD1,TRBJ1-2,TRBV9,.,CASNDRGYGYTF,TGTGCCAGCAACGACAGGGGGTATGGCTACACCTTC
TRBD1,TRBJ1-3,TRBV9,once,CASSVGDSLSGNTIYF,TGTGCCAGCAGCGTAGGGGACAGCCTCTCTGGAAACACCATATATTTT